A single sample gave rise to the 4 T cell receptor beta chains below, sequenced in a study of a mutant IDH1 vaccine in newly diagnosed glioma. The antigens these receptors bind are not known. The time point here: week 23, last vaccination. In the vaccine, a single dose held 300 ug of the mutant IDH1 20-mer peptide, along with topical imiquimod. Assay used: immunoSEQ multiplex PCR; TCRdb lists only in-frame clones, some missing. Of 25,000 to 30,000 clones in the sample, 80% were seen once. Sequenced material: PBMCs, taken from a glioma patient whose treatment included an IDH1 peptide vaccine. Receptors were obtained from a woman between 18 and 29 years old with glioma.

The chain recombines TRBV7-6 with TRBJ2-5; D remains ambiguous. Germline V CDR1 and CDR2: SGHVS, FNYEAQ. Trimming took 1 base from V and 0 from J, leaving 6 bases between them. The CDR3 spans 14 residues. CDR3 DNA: TGTGCCAGCAGCTTAGAGCCATACCAAGAGACCCAGTACTTC. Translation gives CASSLEPYQETQYF.

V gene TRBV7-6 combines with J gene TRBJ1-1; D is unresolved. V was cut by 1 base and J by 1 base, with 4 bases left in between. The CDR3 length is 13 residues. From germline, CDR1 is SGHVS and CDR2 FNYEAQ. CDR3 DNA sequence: TGTGCCAGCAGCTTAGAGGCGAACACTGAAGCTTTCTTT. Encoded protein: CASSLEANTEAFF.

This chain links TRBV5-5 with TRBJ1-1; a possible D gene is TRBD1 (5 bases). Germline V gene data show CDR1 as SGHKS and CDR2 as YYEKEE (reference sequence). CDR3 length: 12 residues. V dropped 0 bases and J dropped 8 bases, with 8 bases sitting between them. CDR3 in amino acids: CASSLGGWEAFF. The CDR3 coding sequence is TGTGCCAGCAGCTTGGGGGGGTGGGAAGCTTTCTTT.

For the CDR3, the DNA is TGCGCCAGCAGCTTGTCCGGGACCACCGGGGAGCTGTTTTTT. It codes for CASSLSGTTGELFF. The chain recombines TRBV5-1 with TRBJ2-2; D possibly matches TRBD1 or TRBD2 (5 bases each). Germline loops: CDR1 SGHRS, CDR2 YFSETQ. The ends were cut back, 1 base at V and 4 bases at J, with 8 bases in the middle. CDR3 size: 14 residues.